The text below deals with one T cell receptor (beta chain). It lacks a known antigen. Per-base quality was not reported, and no clone a single base away is much larger than it. The data were taken from a study of CD8+CD57+ T cells in acquired aplastic anemia (dated by TCRdb to 2016 to 2019). Background on the whole study: A mean of approximately 2.9 ug of DNA, ranging from roughly 0.17 to 30 ug, was extracted from sorted CD4+ and CD8+ cells. CD8+CD57+ expansion was defined as a frequency above the mean frequency observed in healthy subjects. The full study reports these points: Around 30 CD8+ CDR3 sequences were shared between patients and controls but appeared highly expressed in patients and within their immunodominant clones. Patients and healthy controls showed no significant difference in CD8+ Simpson's diversity (P=0.060).

Trimming takes 2 bases from V and 3 bases from J, and the germline ends sit 13 bases apart. The germline V gene supplies CDR1 KGHSH and CDR2 LQKENI. The CDR3 covers 15 residues, taking in both the cysteine and the phenylalanine. Of the read, only the CDR3 DNA is kept; its 45 bases are in frame from base 1. Profiling of TCR beta VDJ combinations and CDR3 sequences used genomic DNA as the template. An Illumina HiSeq 2000 was the platform used for TCR repertoire sequencing. As for the original processing: Repertoire assessment relied on Simpson's diversity index, CDR3 size and DJ length profiles, and TRBV/TRBJ rearrangement plots. The most abundant DNA sequence in the deep sequencing data was defined as the immunodominant clone. CDR3 amino acid sequences were screened for sharing across subjects and compared with published repertoires and the VDJdb database. The public reads were run again by TCRdb, first through fastp at Q25 and then through MiXCR, and only productive beta chains were kept. Every distinct CDR3 protein forms one entry, paired with its most common genes and DNA. Clone size and V and J calls follow TCRdb, not the original study. The sample table records under 350,000 distinct CDR3 sequences; 50% to 65% of these occur just once. The ten largest account for under 1.5% of the sample.

Patients chosen for sequencing had shown expansion of CD8+CD57+ cells by flow cytometry. Every patient had severe acquired aplastic anemia, diagnosed using the International Study of Aplastic Anemia and Agranulocytosis and Camitta criteria. At the time blood was sampled, none of the patients had received any therapy. In this study, sorted CD4+ and CD8+ T cells from the blood of healthy subjects and of severe aplastic anemia patients had their TCR repertoires deep-sequenced. Patients were enrolled in the USA under clinicaltrials.gov protocols 00001620, 01623167, 00001397, 00071045, 00081523 and 00961064. Ficoll-Paque density gradient centrifugation was used to isolate peripheral blood mononuclear cells. Before DNA was extracted, CD4+ and CD8+ T cells were sorted using either FACS or magnetic beads.

The sequence was obtained from a human donor with aplastic anemia. Sample: sorted CD4+, CD8+, or CD8+CD57+ T cells (not recorded which) from PBMCs. The sequence is built from TRBV18 and TRBJ1-1, with the D gene call left open. The sequence in DNA is TGTGCCAGCTCACCAGGCCCCTACGGAGACACTGAAGCTTTCTTT. Its amino acids are CASSPGPYGDTEAFF.